The T cell receptor beta chain under discussion was sequenced for a study of glioma-infiltrating T cells after dendritic cell vaccination. Repertoires were generated with immunoSEQ multiplex PCR, while TCRdb's copy carries only in-frame clones and drops some. The sample holds some 91,000 clones; roughly four fifths are singletons and the top ten take roughly 2.1%. Time point given: after dendritic cell vaccination, including at tumor progression/relapse. The V gene's germline CDR1 is SGHTA and CDR2 FQGTGA. The CDR3 is 15 amino acids. The V end was cut by 5 bases, the J end by 6 bases, with 16 bases between.

The rearrangement uses TRBV7-3 and TRBJ2-2; TRBD2 is a possible D gene (6 bases). The sequencing used blood, collected after dendritic cell vaccination. This receptor was taken from a human donor with glioblastoma. The CDR3, as DNA: TGTGCCAGCAGCGAACACCGACTAGTCCCCGGGGAGCTGTTTTTT. As protein: CASSEHRLVPGELFF.